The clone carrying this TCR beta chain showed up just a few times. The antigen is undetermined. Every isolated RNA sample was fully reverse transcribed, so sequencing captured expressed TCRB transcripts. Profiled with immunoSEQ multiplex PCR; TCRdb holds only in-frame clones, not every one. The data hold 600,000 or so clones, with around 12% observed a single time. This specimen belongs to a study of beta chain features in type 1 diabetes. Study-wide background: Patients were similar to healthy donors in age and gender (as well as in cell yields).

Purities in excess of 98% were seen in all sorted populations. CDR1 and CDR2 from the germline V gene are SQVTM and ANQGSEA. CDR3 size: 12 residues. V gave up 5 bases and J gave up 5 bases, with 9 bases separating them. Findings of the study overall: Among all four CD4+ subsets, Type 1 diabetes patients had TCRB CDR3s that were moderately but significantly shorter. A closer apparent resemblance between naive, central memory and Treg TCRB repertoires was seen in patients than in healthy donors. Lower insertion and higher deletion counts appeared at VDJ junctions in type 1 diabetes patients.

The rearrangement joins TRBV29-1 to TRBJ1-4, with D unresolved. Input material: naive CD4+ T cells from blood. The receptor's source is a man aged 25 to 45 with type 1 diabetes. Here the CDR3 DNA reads TGCAGCGTTCAATCGGGGAATGAAAAACTGTTTTTT. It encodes CSVQSGNEKLFF. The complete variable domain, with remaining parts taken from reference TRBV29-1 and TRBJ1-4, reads SAVISQKPSRDICQRGTSLTIQCQVDSQVTMMFWYRQQPGQSLTLIATANQGSEATYESGFVIDKFPISRPNLTFSTLTVSNMSPEDSSIYLCSVQSGNEKLFFGSGTQLSVL.